Listed here is a single TCR beta chain. The antigen it recognizes is unknown. Base quality data are lacking; no much larger clone is found one base away. Trimming removed 1 base from V and 10 bases from J; the gene matches leave 9 bases unexplained. Spanning cysteine to phenylalanine, the CDR3 consists of 15 amino acids. Of the read, only the CDR3 DNA is kept; its 45 bases are in frame from base 1. The germline V gene supplies CDR1 SGHVS and CDR2 FQNEAQ. Enrolling through a virtual design, the prospective study's participants ranged in age from roughly 18 to 89 years and lived across 20 to 30 United States geographic areas. In the prospective study, cohorts were assigned on the basis of participant-reported clinical history obtained from a screening survey and a study questionnaire. ImmuneRACE Cohort 3 recovered participants were defined by two consecutive negative NP/OP PCR tests, healthcare professional clearance, or symptom resolution. In the prospective study, whole blood, serum and a nasopharyngeal or oropharyngeal swab were collected from each participant by mobile phlebotomists. Over a roughly 2-month period, participants in the prospective study had the option of providing additional blood draws and questionnaires. Before DNA extraction, blood samples from the prospective study were shipped at room temperature or frozen.

The immunoSEQ Assay, a bias-controlled multiplex PCR, was used to amplify TCRbeta CDR3 regions from genomic DNA. From the authors' description of their analysis: Within the assay, amplification of reference gene primers was used to estimate how many nucleated cells each sample contained. To quantify the absolute abundance of each unique TCRbeta CDR3 rearrangement, sequence reads were collapsed and filtered. For each sample, productive Simpson clonality was calculated by taking the square root of Simpson's diversity index across productive rearrangements. TCRdb retrieved this table from immuneACCESS and kept in-frame rearrangements only. Not all clones are present; in checked studies, unresolved V genes account for under half, and no reason is known for the remainder. V, J and clone size derive from that table, while D and trimming were established from the DNA sequence. The sample records 350,000 to 550,000 clones, 80% to 90% of which are singletons. The top ten constitute around 1.1% of the sample.

This sample was taken from a study of blood T cell repertoires in COVID-19 (TCRdb year 2020). For context, the study as a whole: Samples covering the acute and convalescent phases of COVID-19 were provided by collaborators in the United States, Italy and Spain. The prospective study material was composed of cDNA or gDNA derived from T cells, B-cell-depleted T cells, or PBMCs. A de-identified subject ID, COVID-19 status, age in years and sex were almost always included in the sample metadata. Where HLA class I and class II types were available, the types were taken from metadata supplied by the sample provider, not from assay-based typing. A freely available public database, intended as a resource for researchers studying the immune response to SARS-CoV-2, is where the repertoires were released. Subjects who had been exposed to COVID-19, were actively infected with it, or had recovered from it provided the deeply sampled blood TCRbeta repertoires that made up the dataset. Samples were obtained from the ongoing ImmuneRACE study (first 160 participants) and from about 1,300 subjects provided by 6 global collaborators. Summary of the overall study and its limitations: The amount of clinical and demographic metadata varied by source and participant and was provided uncurated.

Here the chain combines TRBV7-8 and TRBJ2-3, with 9 middle bases fitting TRBD1. The sequencing sample was made of PBMCs or T cells enriched from blood (not recorded which). The clonotype comes from a man under 40 who had recovered from COVID-19. The bases read TGTGCCAGCAGCTTAGGTCCCGGGACAGGGTTATCGCAGTATTTT. Its coded protein is CASSLGPGTGLSQYF. The variable domain in full, with residues beyond the CDR3 obtained from the reference TRBV7-8 and TRBJ2-3 genes, is GAGVSQSPRYKVAKRGQDVALRCDPISGHVSLFWYQQALGQGPEFLTYFQNEAQLDKSGLPSDRFFAERPEGSVSTLKIQRTQQEDSAVYLCASSLGPGTGLSQYFGPGTRLTVL.